This TCR beta chain comes out of a study of OX40 agonist ivuxolimab in advanced cancers. General study points: On average, CD8+ T cells showed a greater number of expanded clones than CD4+.

Only in-frame clones appear in the TCRdb table, and some are missing; sequencing was by immunoSEQ multiplex PCR. Found here are some 70,000 clones, just over 90% of them singletons; the top ten hold 2% to 2.5%. Regarding this clone: What it recognizes is unknown.

The CDR3 is 15 residues long. V shed 5 bases and J shed 0 bases, with 14 bases lying between them. Germline V lookup: CDR1 MDHEN, CDR2 SYDVKM. The receptor was isolated from an adult with an advanced solid tumor such as melanoma, head and neck, liver or kidney cancer. V is TRBV28 and J is TRBJ2-7; a weak D match, TRBD1 (7 bases). The sequencing used CD4+ or CD8+ T cells sorted from blood, collected in a trial of the OX40 agonist ivuxolimab. Here the CDR3 DNA reads TGTGCCAGCAGTCAGGGGGAGGAGGGCTCCTACGAGCAGTACTTC. Translating it yields CASSQGEEGSYEQYF.